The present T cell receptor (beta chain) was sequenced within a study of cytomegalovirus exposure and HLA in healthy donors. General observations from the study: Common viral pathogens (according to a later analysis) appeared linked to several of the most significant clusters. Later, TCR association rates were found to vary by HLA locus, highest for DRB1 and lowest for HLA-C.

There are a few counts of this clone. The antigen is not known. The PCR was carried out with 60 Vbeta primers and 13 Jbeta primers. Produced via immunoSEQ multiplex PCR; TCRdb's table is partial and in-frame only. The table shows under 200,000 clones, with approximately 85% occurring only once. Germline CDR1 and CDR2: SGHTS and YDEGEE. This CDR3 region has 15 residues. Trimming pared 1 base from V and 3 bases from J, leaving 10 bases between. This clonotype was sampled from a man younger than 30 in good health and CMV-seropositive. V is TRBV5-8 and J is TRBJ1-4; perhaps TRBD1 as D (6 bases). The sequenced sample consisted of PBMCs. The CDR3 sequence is CASSLLGQPNEKLFF. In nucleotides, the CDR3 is TGTGCCAGCAGCTTGCTCGGACAGCCTAATGAAAAACTGTTTTTT.